A selection of T cell receptor beta chains follows, all from one sample in a study of blood T cells in healthy people across ages. TCRdb analysed the 5' RACE reads with MiXCR anew, one entry per CDR3 protein. The sample has over a million distinct CDR3 sequences; 35% to 50% are singletons. The sequenced sample consisted of blood. The receptors derive from a woman aged 55-69 years in good health. The CDR3 runs from the conserved cysteine through the conserved F or W. The D gene is left open where the match is weak. Clone size, where shown, is once, few, many, or a class for clones that have expanded.

d_call: .; cdr3_length: 12; clone_size: .; v_call: TRBV27; j_call: TRBJ2-1; cdr3_nt: TGTGCCAGCAGTAACGGGGCTATCAAACTGTTCTTC; cdr3_aa: CASSNGAIKLFF
d_call: TRBD2; cdr3_length: 16; clone_size: .; v_call: TRBV6-5; j_call: TRBJ2-5; cdr3_nt: TGTGCCAGCAGTTACGTAGCGGGAGGCGTGGAAGAGACCCAGTACTTC; cdr3_aa: CASSYVAGGVEETQYF
d_call: .; cdr3_length: 15; clone_size: few; v_call: TRBV7-2; j_call: TRBJ2-3; cdr3_nt: TGTGCCAGCAGCTTATGGGGGAGAGGGGGGGATACGCAGTATTTT; cdr3_aa: CASSLWGRGGDTQYF
d_call: TRBD1; cdr3_length: 12; clone_size: .; v_call: TRBV6-1; j_call: TRBJ1-1; cdr3_nt: TGTGCCGCCGACAGGGGCAACACTGAAGCTTTCTTT; cdr3_aa: CAADRGNTEAFF
d_call: TRBD2; cdr3_length: 20; clone_size: .; v_call: TRBV7-9; j_call: TRBJ2-6; cdr3_nt: TGTGCCAGCAGCTTACGAAGGGGGACTAGCGGGAGCCCTGGGGCCAACGTCCTGACTTTC; cdr3_aa: CASSLRRGTSGSPGANVLTF
d_call: TRBD2; cdr3_length: 15; clone_size: .; v_call: TRBV20-1; j_call: TRBJ2-7; cdr3_nt: TGCAGTGCTAGTCGGGCTAGCGGGAATTTTTACGAGCAGTACTTC; cdr3_aa: CSASRASGNFYEQYF
d_call: TRBD2; cdr3_length: 16; clone_size: .; v_call: TRBV9; j_call: TRBJ2-5; cdr3_nt: TGTGCCAGCAGCGTAGGTGATTTTAGCGGGAGGGGTGAGCAGTACTTC; cdr3_aa: CASSVGDFSGRGEQYF
d_call: .; cdr3_length: 13; clone_size: .; v_call: TRBV29-1; j_call: TRBJ2-7; cdr3_nt: TGCAGCGTTACAAAGACGACAGAGAACGAGCAGTACTTC; cdr3_aa: CSVTKTTENEQYF
d_call: TRBD2; cdr3_length: 14; clone_size: .; v_call: TRBV29-1; j_call: TRBJ2-1; cdr3_nt: TGCAGCGCGGGAGGGCTTTCTACCTACAATGAGCAGTTCTTC; cdr3_aa: CSAGGLSTYNEQFF
d_call: TRBD2; cdr3_length: 16; clone_size: .; v_call: TRBV9; j_call: TRBJ2-3; cdr3_nt: TGTGCCAGCAGCGCCACGGGAGCGGGATTTACAGATACGCAGTATTTT; cdr3_aa: CASSATGAGFTDTQYF
d_call: TRBD2; cdr3_length: 17; clone_size: .; v_call: TRBV7-8; j_call: TRBJ2-3; cdr3_nt: TGTGCCAGCAGCTTAGAGATTCAGCGGGAGTTCACAGATACGCAGTATTTT; cdr3_aa: CASSLEIQREFTDTQYF
d_call: .; cdr3_length: 12; clone_size: .; v_call: TRBV2; j_call: TRBJ2-5; cdr3_nt: TGTGCCAGCAGCAACCTGGGCCAGACCCAGTACTTC; cdr3_aa: CASSNLGQTQYF
d_call: TRBD1; cdr3_length: 17; clone_size: few; v_call: TRBV6-1; j_call: TRBJ1-2; cdr3_nt: TGTGCCAGCAGTGAAGAGGTGGGGACAGGCCCGAAAAGGGGCTACACCTTC; cdr3_aa: CASSEEVGTGPKRGYTF
d_call: .; cdr3_length: 12; clone_size: .; v_call: TRBV29-1; j_call: TRBJ1-2; cdr3_nt: TGCAGCGTTGAAGACAGCACTTATGGCTACACCTTC; cdr3_aa: CSVEDSTYGYTF
d_call: TRBD2; cdr3_length: 19; clone_size: .; v_call: TRBV29-1; j_call: TRBJ2-2; cdr3_nt: TGCAGCGTTCGCTATCGACCCCTAAGCGGGAGTTCAAGCACCGGGGAGCTGTTTTTT; cdr3_aa: CSVRYRPLSGSSSTGELFF
d_call: TRBD1; cdr3_length: 16; clone_size: .; v_call: TRBV6-4; j_call: TRBJ2-4; cdr3_nt: TGTGCCAGCAGGGCTAGGACAGGAATAGCCAAAAACATTCAGTACTTC; cdr3_aa: CASRARTGIAKNIQYF
d_call: .; cdr3_length: 11; clone_size: many; v_call: TRBV29-1; j_call: TRBJ2-7; cdr3_nt: TGCAGCGTTGTGGGGCGCCGCGAGCAGTACTTC; cdr3_aa: CSVVGRREQYF
d_call: .; cdr3_length: 11; clone_size: .; v_call: TRBV28; j_call: TRBJ2-1; cdr3_nt: TGTGCCAGCACCCACAGGGAGGGGCAGTTCTTC; cdr3_aa: CASTHREGQFF
d_call: .; cdr3_length: 14; clone_size: .; v_call: TRBV4-1; j_call: TRBJ2-7; cdr3_nt: TGCGCCAGCAGCCAGGGACCCGAAGCATACGAGCAGTACTTC; cdr3_aa: CASSQGPEAYEQYF
d_call: .; cdr3_length: 14; clone_size: few; v_call: TRBV6-5; j_call: TRBJ2-7; cdr3_nt: TGTGCCAGCAGTTCCGCCCGGATCGGGCTCGAGCAGTACTTC; cdr3_aa: CASSSARIGLEQYF
d_call: .; cdr3_length: 13; clone_size: few; v_call: TRBV6-2/TRBV6-3; j_call: TRBJ2-3; cdr3_nt: TGTGCCAGCACTTCGACGCTCACAGATACGCAGTATTTT; cdr3_aa: CASTSTLTDTQYF
d_call: TRBD2; cdr3_length: 15; clone_size: .; v_call: TRBV7-2; j_call: TRBJ2-5; cdr3_nt: TGTGCCAGCAGCTTCTCTAGCGGGAGGGTGGATGAGCAGTACTTC; cdr3_aa: CASSFSSGRVDEQYF
d_call: .; cdr3_length: 14; clone_size: many; v_call: TRBV12-3/TRBV12-4; j_call: TRBJ2-7; cdr3_nt: TGTGCCAGCAGTTTAGGGGCGGAGTCCTACGAGCAGTACTTC; cdr3_aa: CASSLGAESYEQYF
d_call: .; cdr3_length: 14; clone_size: .; v_call: TRBV5-1; j_call: TRBJ1-1; cdr3_nt: TGCGCCAGCAGCTTGGAGGGTGCCAGCACTGAAGCTTTCTTT; cdr3_aa: CASSLEGASTEAFF
d_call: .; cdr3_length: 13; clone_size: .; v_call: TRBV7-2; j_call: TRBJ2-7; cdr3_nt: TGTGCCAGCAGCCCAATGGGGCGGCACGAGCAGTACTTC; cdr3_aa: CASSPMGRHEQYF
d_call: .; cdr3_length: 13; clone_size: .; v_call: TRBV6-6; j_call: TRBJ2-6; cdr3_nt: TGTGCCACCAGACAAGCTGGGGCCAACGTCCTGACTTTC; cdr3_aa: CATRQAGANVLTF
d_call: TRBD2; cdr3_length: 15; clone_size: .; v_call: TRBV20-1; j_call: TRBJ2-3; cdr3_nt: TGCAGTGCTAGAAGTTGGGGACTAGCTTCCGATACGCAGTATTTT; cdr3_aa: CSARSWGLASDTQYF
d_call: .; cdr3_length: 13; clone_size: .; v_call: TRBV24-1; j_call: TRBJ2-7; cdr3_nt: TGTGCCACCAGGGAACCGACAGGATCCGAGCAGTACTTC; cdr3_aa: CATREPTGSEQYF
d_call: TRBD1; cdr3_length: 14; clone_size: .; v_call: TRBV5-6; j_call: TRBJ2-7; cdr3_nt: TGTGCCAGCAGCGCGGGACAGGGAGGCTACGAGCAGTACTTC; cdr3_aa: CASSAGQGGYEQYF